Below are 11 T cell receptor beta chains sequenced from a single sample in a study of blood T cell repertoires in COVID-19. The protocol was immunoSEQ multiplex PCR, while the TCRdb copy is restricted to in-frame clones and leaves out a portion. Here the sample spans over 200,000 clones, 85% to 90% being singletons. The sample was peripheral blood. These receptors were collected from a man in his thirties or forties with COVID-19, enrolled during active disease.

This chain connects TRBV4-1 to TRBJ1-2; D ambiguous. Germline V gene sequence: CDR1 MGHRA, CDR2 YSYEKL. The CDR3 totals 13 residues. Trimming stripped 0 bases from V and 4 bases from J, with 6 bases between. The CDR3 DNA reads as TGCGCCAGCAGCCAAGAACCGGGCTATGGCTACACCTTC. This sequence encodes CASSQEPGYGYTF.

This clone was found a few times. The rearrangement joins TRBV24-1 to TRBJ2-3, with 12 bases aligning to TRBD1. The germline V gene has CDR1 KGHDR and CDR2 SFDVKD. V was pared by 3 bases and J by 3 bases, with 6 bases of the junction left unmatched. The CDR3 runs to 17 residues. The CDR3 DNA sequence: TGTGCCACCAGTGATCCCGGGACAGGGGGCGGAACAGATACGCAGTATTTT. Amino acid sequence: CATSDPGTGGGTDTQYF.

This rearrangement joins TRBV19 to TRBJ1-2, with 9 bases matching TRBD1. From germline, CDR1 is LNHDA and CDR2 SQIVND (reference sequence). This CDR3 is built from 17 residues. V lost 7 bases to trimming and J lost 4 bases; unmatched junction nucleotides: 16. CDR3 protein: CASNTPGQGRRFYGYTF. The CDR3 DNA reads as TGTGCCAGTAATACACCTGGACAGGGGAGGAGGTTCTATGGCTACACCTTC.

The CDR3 DNA follows: TGTGCCAGCAGCGTACCACAGGGGAAAGCTTTCTTT. This encodes CASSVPQGKAFF. V usage is TRBV7-2 and J usage is TRBJ1-1, with 7 bases matching TRBD1. The CDR3 runs 12 residues. With V trimmed by 5 bases and J by 9 bases, 6 bases remained unmatched. Germline CDR1 and CDR2: SGHTA and FQGNSA.

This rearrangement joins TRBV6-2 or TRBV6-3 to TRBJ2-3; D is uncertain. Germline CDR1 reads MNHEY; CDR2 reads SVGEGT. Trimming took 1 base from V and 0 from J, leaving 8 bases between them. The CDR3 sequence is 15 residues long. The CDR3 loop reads CASSYYSPSTDTQYF. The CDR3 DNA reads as TGTGCCAGCAGTTACTATTCCCCTAGCACAGATACGCAGTATTTT.

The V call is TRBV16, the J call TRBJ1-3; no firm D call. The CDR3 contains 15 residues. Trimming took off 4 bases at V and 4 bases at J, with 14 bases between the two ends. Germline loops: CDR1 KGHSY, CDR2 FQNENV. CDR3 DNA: TGTGCCAGCAGCCCGTCCAGGTTGGTCGGAAACACCATATATTTT. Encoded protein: CASSPSRLVGNTIYF. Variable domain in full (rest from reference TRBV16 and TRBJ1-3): GEEVAQTPKHLVRGEGQKAKLYCAPIKGHSYVFWYQQVLKNEFKFLISFQNENVFDETGMPKERFSAKCLPNSPCSLEIQATKLEDSAVYFCASSPSRLVGNTIYFGEGSWLTVV.

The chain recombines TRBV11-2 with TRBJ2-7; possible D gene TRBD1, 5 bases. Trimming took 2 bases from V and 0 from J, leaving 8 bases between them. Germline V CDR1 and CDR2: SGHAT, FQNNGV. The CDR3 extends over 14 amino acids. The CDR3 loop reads CASSLTGSSYEQYF. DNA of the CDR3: TGTGCCAGCAGCTTAACAGGCAGCTCCTACGAGCAGTACTTC.

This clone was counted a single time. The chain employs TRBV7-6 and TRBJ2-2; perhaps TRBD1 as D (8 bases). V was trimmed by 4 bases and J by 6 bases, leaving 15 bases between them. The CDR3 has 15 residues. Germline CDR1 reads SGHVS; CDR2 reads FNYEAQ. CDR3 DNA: TGTGCCAGCAGCTCCCAACAGGGGGGGGCCGGGGAGCTGTTTTTT. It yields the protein CASSSQQGGAGELFF.

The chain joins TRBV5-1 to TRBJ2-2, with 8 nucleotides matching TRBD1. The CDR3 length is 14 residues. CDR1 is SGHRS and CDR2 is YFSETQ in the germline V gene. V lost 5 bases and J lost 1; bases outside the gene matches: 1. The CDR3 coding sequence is TGCGCCAGCAGTGACAGGGGGAACACCGGGGAGCTGTTTTTT. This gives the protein CASSDRGNTGELFF.

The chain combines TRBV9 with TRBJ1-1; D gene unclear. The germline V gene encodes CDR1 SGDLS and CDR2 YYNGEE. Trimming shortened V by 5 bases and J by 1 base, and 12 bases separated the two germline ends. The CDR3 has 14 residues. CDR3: CASSERGTNTEAFF. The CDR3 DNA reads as TGTGCCAGCAGTGAGCGCGGTACGAACACTGAAGCTTTCTTT.

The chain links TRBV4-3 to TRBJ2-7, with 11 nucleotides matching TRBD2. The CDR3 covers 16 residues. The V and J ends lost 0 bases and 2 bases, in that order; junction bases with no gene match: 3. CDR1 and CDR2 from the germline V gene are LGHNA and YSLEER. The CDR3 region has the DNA TGCGCCAGCAGCCAAGATAGACTAGCGGGGACCTACGAGCAGTACTTC. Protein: CASSQDRLAGTYEQYF.